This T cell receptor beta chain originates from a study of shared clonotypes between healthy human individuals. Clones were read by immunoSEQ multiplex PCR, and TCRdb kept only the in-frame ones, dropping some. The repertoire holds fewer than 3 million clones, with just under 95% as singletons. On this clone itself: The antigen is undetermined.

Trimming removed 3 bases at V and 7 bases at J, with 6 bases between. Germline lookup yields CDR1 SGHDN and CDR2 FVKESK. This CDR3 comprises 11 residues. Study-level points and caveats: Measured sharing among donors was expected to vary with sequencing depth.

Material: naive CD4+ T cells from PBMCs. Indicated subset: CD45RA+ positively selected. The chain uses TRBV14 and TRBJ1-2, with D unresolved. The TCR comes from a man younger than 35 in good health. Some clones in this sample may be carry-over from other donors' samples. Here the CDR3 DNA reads TGTGCCAGCAGCCAGCCGGGTGGCTACACCTTC. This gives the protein CASSQPGGYTF. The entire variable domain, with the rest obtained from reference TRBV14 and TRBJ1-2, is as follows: EAGVTQFPSHSVIEKGQTVTLRCDPISGHDNLYWYRRVMGKEIKFLLHFVKESKQDESGMPNNRFLAERTGGTYSTLKVQPAELEDSGVYFCASSQPGGYTFGSGTRLTVV.